These 27 T cell receptor beta chains share one sample of origin, sequenced in a study of blood T cells in healthy people across ages. For the second PCR, which ran for roughly 7 to 11 cycles, a sample-barcoded 5' primer and a J-beta primer mix were used. TCRdb re-derived calls from the 5' RACE reads in MiXCR, one entry per CDR3 protein. The sample shows about 630,000 distinct CDR3 sequences, 21% of them seen only once. Sequencing was carried out using blood. The receptors come from a man between 65 and 85 years old in good health.

This clonotype was picked up many times. Germline and junction disagree at one end, which may indicate a read error. This sequence joins TRBV7-7 and TRBJ2-5; 7 bases are shared with TRBD1. CDR3 size: 13 residues. Germline V gene sequence: CDR1 SSHAT, CDR2 FNYEAQ (reference sequence). The CDR3: CASSRDSKETQYF. DNA of the CDR3: TGTGCTAGCAGCCGGGACAGTAAAGAGACCCAGTACTTC.

The V call is TRBV7-9, the J call TRBJ1-2, with D possibly matching TRBD1 (5 bases). CDR3 length: 13 amino acids. The V and J ends lost 5 bases and 7 bases respectively, with 14 bases between them. The germline CDR1 and CDR2 sequences are SEHNR and FQNEAQ (reference sequence). Written as DNA, the CDR3 is TGTGCCAGCAGCCAACTAACAGGTTTTGGCTACACCTTC. It is translated as CASSQLTGFGYTF.

This clonotype has just a few counts. The CDR3 DNA follows: TGTGCCAGCAGCTTAGGGGACGGGCGCCGAGATACGCAGTATTTT. It is translated as CASSLGDGRRDTQYF. The V gene is TRBV7-3, the J gene TRBJ2-3; D possibly matches TRBD1 or TRBD2 (5 bases each). V lost 2 bases and J 5 bases, leaving 14 bases between the germline ends. The CDR3 is 15 amino acids. CDR1 and CDR2 (germline): SGHTA, FQGTGA.

Ten or more counts support this clonotype. The chain employs TRBV29-1 and TRBJ1-1; D perhaps matches TRBD1 (5 bases). Germline-derived CDR1 and CDR2 are SQVTM and ANQGSEA. CDR3 length: 14 residues. V lost 6 bases and J lost 1, with 15 bases in between. The CDR3 nucleotides are TGCAGCGTCCCCGAGGGGCACACGAACACTGAAGCTTTCTTT. Protein: CSVPEGHTNTEAFF.

This clonotype has more than one count but fewer than ten. The chain joins TRBV29-1 to TRBJ2-7; 9 nucleotides align to TRBD2. This CDR3 comprises 16 residues. Germline V CDR1 and CDR2: SQVTM, ANQGSEA. Trimming removed 4 bases from V and 4 bases from J; junction bases left unmatched: 14. The CDR3 nucleotides are TGCAGCGTTGTCCCCACTACTGTTAGCGGGAGATACGAGCAGTACTTC. Protein: CSVVPTTVSGRYEQYF.

This chain joins TRBV14 and TRBJ1-3; no definite D call. Germline V gene data show CDR1 as SGHDN and CDR2 as FVKESK. Deletions cut 1 base from V and 0 bases from J, with 13 bases between. This CDR3 region has 17 residues. The CDR3 nucleotides are TGTGCCAGCAGCCAAGTTTATGGAGCGGACTCTGGAAACACCATATATTTT. This encodes CASSQVYGADSGNTIYF.

The J gene is TRBJ1-6, the V gene TRBV6-5; 9 bases fit TRBD1. The CDR3 length is 14 residues. The junction had 7 bases not matched to a gene; V was cut back by 6 bases and J by 10 bases. Germline V gene lookup returns CDR1 MNHEY and CDR2 SVGAGI. In DNA, the CDR3 is TGTGCCAGCAGCCCAGACAGGGGGGCCTCACCCCTCCACTTT. Translation: CASSPDRGASPLHF.

V gene TRBV7-8 combines with J gene TRBJ2-5; no clear D gene. Germline-derived CDR1 and CDR2 are SGHVS and FQNEAQ. This CDR3 is built from 14 residues. V lost 1 base and J lost 4, with 10 bases in between. CDR3: CASSLELDGETQYF. CDR3 DNA: TGTGCCAGCAGCTTAGAGCTAGATGGAGAGACCCAGTACTTC. Full variable domain (rest looked up from reference TRBV7-8 and TRBJ2-5): GAGVSQSPRYKVAKRGQDVALRCDPISGHVSLFWYQQALGQGPEFLTYFQNEAQLDKSGLPSDRFFAERPEGSVSTLKIQRTQQEDSAVYLCASSLELDGETQYFGPGTRLLVL.

This clonotype was seen a handful of times. The V gene is TRBV7-3, the J gene TRBJ2-2; D unresolved. The V gene lost 2 bases and the J gene lost 2 bases, with 9 bases spanning the gap. The CDR3 length is 15 residues. Germline-derived CDR1 and CDR2 are SGHTA and FQGTGA. DNA for the CDR3: TGTGCCAGCAGCTTAGCGGAAACTAACACCGGGGAGCTGTTTTTT. Residues: CASSLAETNTGELFF.

This clonotype was seen a handful of times. The chain employs TRBV28 and TRBJ2-7; D assignment may be TRBD1 or TRBD2 (6 bases each). CDR1 is MDHEN, CDR2 SYDVKM, per germline. The ends were cut back, 3 bases at V and 7 bases at J, with 13 bases in the middle. This CDR3 contains 13 residues. The CDR3 protein is CASSLSGAREQYF. In nucleotides, the CDR3 is TGTGCCAGCAGTTTGTCGGGGGCCAGGGAGCAGTACTTC. Complete variable domain (other parts from reference TRBV28 and TRBJ2-7): DVKVTQSSRYLVKRTGEKVFLECVQDMDHENMFWYRQDPGLGLRLIYFSYDVKMKEKGDIPEGYSVSREKKERFSLILESASTNQTSMYLCASSLSGAREQYFGPGTRLTVT.

The J gene is TRBJ2-1, the V gene TRBV12-3 or TRBV12-4, with D possibly matching TRBD2 (5 bases). Trimming removed 5 bases from V and 7 bases from J, with 15 bases in between. CDR3 length equals 14 residues. DNA of the CDR3: TGTGCCAGCAGTCCTGGACTGGATTGGAATGAGCAGTTCTTC. Its translation is CASSPGLDWNEQFF.

This clonotype was counted a few times. The chain employs TRBV10-3 and TRBJ1-2; tentatively, D is TRBD1 (6 bases). The CDR3 runs 15 residues. The V end was cut by 1 base, the J end by 8 bases, with 17 bases between. Germline-derived CDR1 and CDR2 are ENHRY and SYGVKD. CDR3 region: CAISELAVGTLGYTF. CDR3 in DNA: TGTGCCATCAGTGAGTTGGCAGTCGGGACACTCGGCTACACCTTC.

On this clonotype: One end of the junction does not line up with germline, which may come from a read error. V usage is TRBV5-1 and J usage is TRBJ2-3, with D unclear. Looked up from germline, CDR1 is SGHRS and CDR2 is YFSETQ. This CDR3 has 15 residues. The CDR3 DNA is TGCGCCAGCAGCTTGGCCCAGTGGGGAATAGATACGCAGTATTTC. The encoded protein is CASSLAQWGIDTQYF.

The CDR3 reads CASSSRDRGNYNEQFF. The DNA for the CDR3 is TGTGCCAGCAGCTCTAGGGACAGGGGGAACTACAATGAGCAGTTCTTC. The chain joins TRBV7-8 to TRBJ2-1, with 11 positions matching TRBD1. This CDR3 is built from 16 residues. Trimming took 4 bases from V and 3 from J; bases not matched to a gene: 5. CDR1 and CDR2 from the germline V gene are SGHVS and FQNEAQ.

This clonotype was counted only a few times. The chain employs TRBV15 and TRBJ2-7; D not certain. With 0 bases removed from V and 3 bases from J, the gap between germline ends came to 12 bases. The CDR3 has 15 amino acids. The germline V gene encodes CDR1 LNHNV and CDR2 YYDKDF (reference sequence). The CDR3 here is CATSRDYEGVYEQYF. CDR3 DNA: TGTGCCACCAGCAGAGATTATGAAGGTGTCTACGAGCAGTACTTC.

This clonotype was seen repeatedly, ten times or more. The chain couples TRBV12-3 or TRBV12-4 to TRBJ2-5; 7 bases map to TRBD2. V gave up 6 bases and J gave up 5 bases; unmatched junction bases: 3. This CDR3 is 12 amino acids long. The DNA of the CDR3 is TGTGCCAGCAGCCCGGGGGGTGAGACCCAGTACTTC. Translated: CASSPGGETQYF.

This clonotype showed up just a few times. The V and J genes are TRBV7-9 and TRBJ1-4, with D uncertain. Trimming removed 7 bases at V and 7 bases at J, with 16 bases between. The CDR3 runs 14 residues. In germline, CDR1 is SEHNR, CDR2 FQNEAQ (reference sequence). The CDR3 loop reads CASISSGAGEKLFF. The CDR3 nucleotides read TGTGCCAGCATCTCCTCCGGTGCCGGTGAAAAACTGTTTTTT.

This sequence joins TRBV12-3 or TRBV12-4 and TRBJ2-7; 12 nucleotides align to TRBD1. The CDR3 loop spans 15 amino acids. V dropped 4 bases and J dropped 7; count of bases not matched to a gene: 8. CDR3 DNA sequence: TGTGCCAGCAGTTCTCCGGGACAGGGGGCTGGGGAGCAGTACTTC. The encoded protein is CASSSPGQGAGEQYF.

The chain couples TRBV7-8 to TRBJ1-4, with D perhaps matching TRBD1 (5 bases). Looked up from germline, CDR1 is SGHVS and CDR2 is FQNEAQ. The CDR3 covers 15 residues. V was cut by 5 bases and J by 8 bases, with 18 bases left in between. This CDR3 reads CASSRRGGVGEKLFF. In nucleotides, the CDR3 is TGTGCCAGCAGCCGAAGAGGAGGGGTAGGAGAAAAACTGTTTTTT.

This clonotype was observed a handful of times. A read error may account for a junction end that differs from germline. This chain uses TRBV7-9 with TRBJ1-2, with D possibly TRBD1 on 5 matching bases. The CDR3 consists of 12 residues. Germline assignment: CDR1 SEHNR and CDR2 FQNEAQ (reference sequence). The CDR3 loop reads CASSLQGSGHTF. The CDR3, as DNA: TGTGCCAGCAGCCTCCAGGGTAGTGGCCACACCTTC.

This clonotype was seen more than once but under ten times. The gene calls are TRBV14 and TRBJ2-2; a possible D gene is TRBD1 (6 bases). The length of the CDR3 is 16 residues. Germline CDR1 and CDR2: SGHDN and FVKESK. Between the trimmed V and J ends, which lost 2 bases and 4 bases, there was a span of 14 bases. The CDR3 DNA sequence: TGTGCCAGCAGCCAAAATAAAGGACAGATCACCGGGGAGCTGTTTTTT. This codes for CASSQNKGQITGELFF. Looking up the rest from reference TRBV14 and TRBJ2-2 gives the full variable domain: EAGVTQFPSHSVIEKGQTVTLRCDPISGHDNLYWYRRVMGKEIKFLLHFVKESKQDESGMPNNRFLAERTGGTYSTLKVQPAELEDSGVYFCASSQNKGQITGELFFGEGSRLTVL.

V usage is TRBV11-3 and J usage is TRBJ1-4; D is uncertain. Trimming left V 11 bases short and J 7 bases short, with 14 bases between. Germline V gene data show CDR1 as SGHNT and CDR2 as YENEEA. The CDR3 has 12 amino acids. The CDR3 loop reads CAPTGRGEKLFF. Written as DNA, the CDR3 is TGTGCCCCCACGGGCCGAGGTGAAAAACTGTTTTTT.

This clonotype was seen only a few times. This CDR3 reads CASSPGLLTKNIQYF. For the CDR3, the DNA is TGTGCCAGCAGCCCAGGGTTATTGACCAAAAACATTCAGTACTTC. The chain joins TRBV12-3 or TRBV12-4 to TRBJ2-4, with D maybe TRBD1 (5 bases). This CDR3 is built from 15 residues. V lost 6 bases and J 2 bases, leaving 14 bases between the germline ends.

The chain carries TRBV7-2 and TRBJ2-1; D is possibly TRBD2 (6 bases). The V gene lost 5 bases and the J gene lost 6 bases, with 17 bases spanning the gap. The germline V gene has CDR1 SGHTA and CDR2 FQGNSA. The CDR3 runs to 15 residues. CDR3: CASSPSARRANEQFF. The CDR3 region has the DNA TGTGCCAGCAGCCCATCGGCGCGGAGGGCCAATGAGCAGTTCTTC.

In this sample, this clonotype turned up a few times. The genes are TRBV11-2 and TRBJ2-5, with 9 bases that match TRBD1. The J call is uncertain, as TRBJ2-7 better fits the DNA end. The CDR3 sequence is 15 residues long. Germline values: CDR1 SGHAT, CDR2 FQNNGV. CDR3 loop: CASSLDLGQGYEQYF. The CDR3 DNA reads TGTGCCAGCAGCTTAGATTTGGGACAGGGTTACGAGCAGTACTTC.

This clonotype has a handful of counts. The gene calls are TRBV11-2 and TRBJ2-5; D is ambiguous. The CDR3 length is 14 residues. Trimming stripped 1 base from V and 4 bases from J, with 10 bases between. Germline CDR1 and CDR2: SGHAT and FQNNGV. CDR3: CASSLGFSRETQYF. For the CDR3, the DNA is TGTGCCAGCAGCTTAGGGTTTAGCAGAGAGACCCAGTACTTC.

The table lists this clonotype with a few counts. CDR3 loop: CASSPNGGAKNIQYF. The DNA of the CDR3 is TGTGCCAGCAGCCCCAATGGGGGCGCCAAAAACATTCAGTACTTC. The genes are TRBV7-2 and TRBJ2-4; D is perhaps TRBD1 (6 bases). CDR1 is SGHTA, CDR2 FQGNSA, per germline. The CDR3 contains 15 residues. The germline V and J ends were trimmed by 5 bases and 1 base, with 12 bases remaining between them.